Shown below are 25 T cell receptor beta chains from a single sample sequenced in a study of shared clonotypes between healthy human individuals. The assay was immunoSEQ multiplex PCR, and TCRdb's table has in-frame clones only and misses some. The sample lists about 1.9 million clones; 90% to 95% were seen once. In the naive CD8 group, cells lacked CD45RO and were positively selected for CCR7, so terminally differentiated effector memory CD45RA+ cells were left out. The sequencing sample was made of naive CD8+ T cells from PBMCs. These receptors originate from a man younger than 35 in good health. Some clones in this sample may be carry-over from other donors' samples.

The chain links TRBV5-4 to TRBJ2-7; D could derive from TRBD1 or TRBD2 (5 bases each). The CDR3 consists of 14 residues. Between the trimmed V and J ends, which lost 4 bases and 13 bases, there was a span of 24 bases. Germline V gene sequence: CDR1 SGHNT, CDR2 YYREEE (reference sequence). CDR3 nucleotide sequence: TGTGCCAGCAGCCGGAATGGGGCCGCGGGTGGGCCTTACTTC. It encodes CASSRNGAAGGPYF.

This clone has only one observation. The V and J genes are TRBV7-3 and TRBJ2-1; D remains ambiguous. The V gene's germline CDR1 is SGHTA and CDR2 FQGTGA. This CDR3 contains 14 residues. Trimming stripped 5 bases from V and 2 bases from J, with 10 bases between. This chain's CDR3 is CASSPDATYNEQFF. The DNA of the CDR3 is TGTGCCAGCAGCCCTGACGCTACCTACAATGAGCAGTTCTTC.

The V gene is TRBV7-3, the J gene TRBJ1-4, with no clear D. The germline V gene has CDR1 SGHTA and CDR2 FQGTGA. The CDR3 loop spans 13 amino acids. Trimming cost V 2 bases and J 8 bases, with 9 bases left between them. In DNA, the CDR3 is TGTGCCAGCAGCTTAGGCGTGGGGGAAAAACTGTTTTTT. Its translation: CASSLGVGEKLFF.

The CDR3 DNA reads TGTGCCAGCAGTCAGAAAGAGACCCAGTACTTC. This gives the protein CASSQKETQYF. The chain is built from TRBV28 and TRBJ2-5, with unresolved D. Trimming pared 5 bases from V and 3 bases from J, leaving 4 bases between. The CDR3 consists of 11 residues. Germline CDR1 MDHEN, CDR2 SYDVKM.

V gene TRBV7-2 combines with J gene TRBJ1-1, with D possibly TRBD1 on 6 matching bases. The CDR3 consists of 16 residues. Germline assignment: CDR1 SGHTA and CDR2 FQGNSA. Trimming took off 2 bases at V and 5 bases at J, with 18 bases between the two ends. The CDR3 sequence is CASSLRYAGAWTEAFF. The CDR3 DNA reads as TGTGCCAGCAGCTTACGGTATGCAGGGGCGTGGACTGAAGCTTTCTTT.

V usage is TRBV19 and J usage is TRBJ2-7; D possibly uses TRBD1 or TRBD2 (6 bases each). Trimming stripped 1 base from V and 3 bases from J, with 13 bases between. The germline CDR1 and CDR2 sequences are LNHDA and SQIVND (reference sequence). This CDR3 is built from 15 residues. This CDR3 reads CASSIVGGGSYEQYF. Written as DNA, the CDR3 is TGTGCCAGTAGTATAGTTGGAGGGGGGAGCTACGAGCAGTACTTC.

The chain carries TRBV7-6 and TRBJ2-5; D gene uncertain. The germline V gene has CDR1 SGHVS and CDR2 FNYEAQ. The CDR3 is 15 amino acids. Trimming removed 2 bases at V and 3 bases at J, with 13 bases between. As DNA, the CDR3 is TGTGCCAGCAGCTTAATTCATCTGGCAGAAGAGACCCAGTACTTC. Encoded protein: CASSLIHLAEETQYF.

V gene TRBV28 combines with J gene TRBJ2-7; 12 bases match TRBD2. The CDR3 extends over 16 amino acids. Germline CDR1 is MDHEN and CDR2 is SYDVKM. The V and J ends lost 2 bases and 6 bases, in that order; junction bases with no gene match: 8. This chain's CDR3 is CASSLPRTSGTGEQYF. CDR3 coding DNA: TGTGCCAGCAGTTTACCCCGGACTAGCGGGACAGGCGAGCAGTACTTC.

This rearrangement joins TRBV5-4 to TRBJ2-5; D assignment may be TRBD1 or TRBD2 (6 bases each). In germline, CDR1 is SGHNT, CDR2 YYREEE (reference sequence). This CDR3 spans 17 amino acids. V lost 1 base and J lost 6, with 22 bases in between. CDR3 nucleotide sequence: TGTGCCAGCAGCTTGATAGGCTCAGGGGCGGAGGGGAAGACCCAGTACTTC. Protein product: CASSLIGSGAEGKTQYF.

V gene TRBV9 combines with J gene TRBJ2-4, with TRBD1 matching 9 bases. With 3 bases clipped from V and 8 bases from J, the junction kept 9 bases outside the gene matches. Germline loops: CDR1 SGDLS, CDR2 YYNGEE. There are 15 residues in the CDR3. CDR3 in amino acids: CASSAWDRAADIQYF. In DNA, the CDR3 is TGTGCCAGCAGCGCATGGGACAGGGCGGCGGACATTCAGTACTTC. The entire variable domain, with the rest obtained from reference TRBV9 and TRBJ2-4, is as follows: DSGVTQTPKHLITATGQRVTLRCSPRSGDLSVYWYQQSLDQGLQFLIQYYNGEERAKGNILERFSAQQFPDLHSELNLSSLELGDSALYFCASSAWDRAADIQYFGAGTRLSVL.

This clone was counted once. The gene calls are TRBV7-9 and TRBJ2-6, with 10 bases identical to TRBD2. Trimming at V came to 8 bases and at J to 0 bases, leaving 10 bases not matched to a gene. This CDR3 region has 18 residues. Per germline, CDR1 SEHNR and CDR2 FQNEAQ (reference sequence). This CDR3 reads CASGVSSGGYSGANVLTF. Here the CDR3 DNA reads TGTGCCAGCGGTGTTTCTAGCGGGGGTTACTCTGGGGCCAACGTCCTGACTTTC.

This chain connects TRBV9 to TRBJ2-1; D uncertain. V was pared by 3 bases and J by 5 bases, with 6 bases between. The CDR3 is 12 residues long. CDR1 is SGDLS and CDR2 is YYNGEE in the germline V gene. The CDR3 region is CASSGEHNEQFF. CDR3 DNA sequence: TGTGCCAGCAGCGGTGAGCACAATGAGCAGTTCTTC. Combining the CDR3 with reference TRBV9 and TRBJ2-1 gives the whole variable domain DSGVTQTPKHLITATGQRVTLRCSPRSGDLSVYWYQQSLDQGLQFLIQYYNGEERAKGNILERFSAQQFPDLHSELNLSSLELGDSALYFCASSGEHNEQFFGPGTRLTVL.

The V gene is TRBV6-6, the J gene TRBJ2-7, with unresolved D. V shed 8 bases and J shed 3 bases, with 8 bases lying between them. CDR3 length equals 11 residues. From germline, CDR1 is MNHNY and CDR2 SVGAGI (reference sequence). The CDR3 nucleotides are TGTGCCAGCGAGGCCAGCTACGAGCAGTACTTC. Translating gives CASEASYEQYF.

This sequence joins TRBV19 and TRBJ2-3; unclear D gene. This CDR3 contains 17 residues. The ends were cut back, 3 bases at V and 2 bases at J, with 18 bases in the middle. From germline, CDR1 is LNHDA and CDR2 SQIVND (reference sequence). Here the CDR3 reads CASSMADPPLYTDTQYF. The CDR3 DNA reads TGTGCCAGTAGTATGGCGGACCCACCCCTTTACACAGATACGCAGTATTTT.

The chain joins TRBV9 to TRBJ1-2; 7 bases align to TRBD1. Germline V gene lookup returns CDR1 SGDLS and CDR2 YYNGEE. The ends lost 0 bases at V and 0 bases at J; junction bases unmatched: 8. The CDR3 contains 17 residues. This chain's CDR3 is CASSVGRGQRSNYGYTF. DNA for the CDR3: TGTGCCAGCAGCGTAGGGAGGGGACAGAGATCTAACTATGGCTACACCTTC.

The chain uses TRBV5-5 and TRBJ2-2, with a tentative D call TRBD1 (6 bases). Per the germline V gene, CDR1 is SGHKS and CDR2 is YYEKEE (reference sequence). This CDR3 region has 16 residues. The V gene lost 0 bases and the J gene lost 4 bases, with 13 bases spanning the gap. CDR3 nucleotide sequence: TGTGCCAGCAGCTTGGGGCGCGAGACAGGCACCGGGGAGCTGTTTTTT. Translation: CASSLGRETGTGELFF.

This CDR3 is CASSGTAYYGYTF. In nucleotides, the CDR3 is TGTGCCAGCAGCGGGACAGCGTACTATGGCTACACCTTC. The rearrangement links TRBV9 to TRBJ1-2; D possibly corresponds to TRBD1 (6 bases). Germline lookup yields CDR1 SGDLS and CDR2 YYNGEE. The V and J ends lost 3 bases and 3 bases respectively, with 9 bases between them. The CDR3 contains 13 residues.

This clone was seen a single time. CDR3 DNA sequence: TGTGCCAGCACCAAGGGGAGGGCAGATACGCAGTATTTT. It is translated as CASTKGRADTQYF. This sequence joins TRBV6-5 and TRBJ2-3; 7 bases align to TRBD2. The CDR3 is 13 amino acids. V trimming: 7 bases; J trimming: 4 bases; junction bases outside the gene matches: 5. CDR1 is MNHEY and CDR2 is SVGAGI in the germline V gene.

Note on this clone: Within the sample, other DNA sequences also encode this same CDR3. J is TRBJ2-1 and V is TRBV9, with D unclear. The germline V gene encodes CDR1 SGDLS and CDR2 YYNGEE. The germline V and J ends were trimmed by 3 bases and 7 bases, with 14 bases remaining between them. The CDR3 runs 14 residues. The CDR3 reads CASSGTGLNNEQFF. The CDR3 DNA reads TGTGCCAGCAGCGGGACGGGCCTCAATAATGAGCAGTTCTTC.

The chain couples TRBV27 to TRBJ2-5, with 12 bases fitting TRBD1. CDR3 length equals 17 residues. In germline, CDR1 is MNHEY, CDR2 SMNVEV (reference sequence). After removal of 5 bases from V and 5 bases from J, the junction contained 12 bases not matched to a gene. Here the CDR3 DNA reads TGTGCCAGCAGTCCACTCCGGGACAGGGGGCCGGAGGAGACCCAGTACTTC. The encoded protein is CASSPLRDRGPEETQYF.

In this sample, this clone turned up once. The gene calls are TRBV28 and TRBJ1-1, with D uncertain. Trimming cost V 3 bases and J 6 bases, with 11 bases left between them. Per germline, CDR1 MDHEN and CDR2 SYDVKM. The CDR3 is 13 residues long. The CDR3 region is CASSFGGKAEAFF. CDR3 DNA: TGTGCCAGCAGTTTCGGCGGAAAGGCTGAAGCTTTCTTT.

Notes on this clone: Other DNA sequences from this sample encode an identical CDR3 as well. DNA for the CDR3: TGTGCCAGCAGTTTTTCAGGGCGTGGATACGAGCAGTACTTC. It translates to CASSFSGRGYEQYF. V usage is TRBV27 and J usage is TRBJ2-7; TRBD1 is a possible D gene (5 bases). Between the trimmed V and J ends, which lost 3 bases and 4 bases, there was a span of 13 bases. CDR1 is MNHEY and CDR2 is SMNVEV in the germline V gene (reference sequence). The CDR3 loop spans 14 amino acids.

The CDR3 coding sequence is TGTGCCAGCAGTTTTAACAGTGTGAACACTGAAGCTTTCTTT. Protein sequence: CASSFNSVNTEAFF. This chain connects TRBV28 to TRBJ1-1; D remains ambiguous. The CDR3 runs 14 residues. The germline CDR1 and CDR2 sequences are MDHEN and SYDVKM. Trimming removed 3 bases from V and 0 bases from J, with 8 bases in between.

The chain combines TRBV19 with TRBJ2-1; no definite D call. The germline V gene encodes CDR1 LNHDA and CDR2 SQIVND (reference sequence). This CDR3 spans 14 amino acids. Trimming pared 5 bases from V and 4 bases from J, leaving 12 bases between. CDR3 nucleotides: TGTGCCAGTAGTCTCCGAGGCTATTACAATGAGCAGTTCTTC. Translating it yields CASSLRGYYNEQFF.

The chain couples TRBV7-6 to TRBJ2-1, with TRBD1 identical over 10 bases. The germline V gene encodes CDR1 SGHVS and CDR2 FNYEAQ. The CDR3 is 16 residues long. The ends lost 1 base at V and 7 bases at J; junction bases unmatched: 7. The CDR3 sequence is CASSLGGQGRINEQFF. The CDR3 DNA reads TGTGCCAGCAGCTTAGGGGGACAGGGGCGTATAAATGAGCAGTTCTTC.